This paragraph reports one T cell receptor beta chain. This clonotype came up a few times. Its target antigen remains unknown. No much larger clone is present one base from it, and per-base qualities are unavailable. The data are from a study of T-cell reconstitution after alpha-beta-depleted transplantation in children (dated by TCRdb to 2016 to 2017). Turning to the overall study: T-cell immune reconstitution after TCRalphabeta/CD19-depleted allogeneic hematopoietic cell transplantation in children was quantitatively tracked in the study by means of TCR repertoire profiling. The full study reports these points: In some patients, high TCRbeta diversity at day 60 was attributed to recipient T cells and intrathymic progenitors that had survived conditioning. The apparently early alphabetaT-cell count recovery about two months after transplant was reportedly dependent on only several hundred rapidly expanded clones derived from non-depleted graft cells. Over subsequent months, a decline in hyperexpanded clone frequencies was noted, and after one year, T-cell counts and TCRbeta diversity were mostly ascribed to newly produced T cells.

Library construction relied on PCR. Sequencing instrument: Illumina HiSeq 2500. Molecular barcoding was employed in the preparation of TCR libraries, with unique molecular identifiers being used to normalize TCRbeta repertoire quantification. In TCRdb, the public reads were trimmed at Q25 with fastp and aligned with MiXCR, with productive beta chains retained. Entries are consolidated by CDR3 protein sequence, retaining the most common genes and DNA. In this sample the table shows hundreds of thousands of distinct CDR3 sequences, roughly 18% of which occur a single time. The ten largest clones take up about 41% of the sample. Sample treatment or condition, as interpreted from the label and publication: allogeneic hematopoietic cell transplantation with graft depleted of TCRalphabeta T cells and CD19 B cells. The children who served as transplant recipients had been given grafts of TCRalphabeta/CD19-depleted allogeneic hematopoietic cells.

Germline trimming: 1 base from V, 4 bases from J; junction bases outside gene matches: 10. Reading from cysteine to phenylalanine, the CDR3 counts 16 amino acids. Only the CDR3 DNA is retained, 48 bases long and in frame from the first base. Via the germline V gene, CDR1 is KGHSH and CDR2 LQKENI. The source was PBMCs, mostly from graft donor cells, collected 360 days after TCRalphabeta/CD19-depleted stem cell transplant. The clonotype was recovered from a male patient between 2 and 10 years old who had a stem cell transplant for acute lymphoblastic leukemia, so the T cells may come from the graft donor. The rearrangement joined TRBV18 to TRBJ2-7; TRBD1 agrees with 7 junctional bases. This receptor carries the CDR3 CASSPLSRTGLYEQYF. The bases are TGTGCCAGCTCACCACTCAGCCGGACAGGCCTATACGAGCAGTACTTC.